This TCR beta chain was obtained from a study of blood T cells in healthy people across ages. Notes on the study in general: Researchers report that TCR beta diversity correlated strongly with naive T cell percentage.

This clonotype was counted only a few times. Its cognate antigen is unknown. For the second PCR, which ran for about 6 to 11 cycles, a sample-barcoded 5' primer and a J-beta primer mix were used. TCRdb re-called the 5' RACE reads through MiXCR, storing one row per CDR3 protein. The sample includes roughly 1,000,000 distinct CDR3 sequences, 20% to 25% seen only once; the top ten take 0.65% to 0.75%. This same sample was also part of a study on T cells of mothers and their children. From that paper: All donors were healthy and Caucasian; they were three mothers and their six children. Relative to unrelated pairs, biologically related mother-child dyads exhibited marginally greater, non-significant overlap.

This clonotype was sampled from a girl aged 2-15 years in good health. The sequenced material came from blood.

The CDR3 DNA sequence: TGTGCCAGCAGACCTACCCACACGAACACTGAAGCTTTCTTT. This codes for CASRPTHTNTEAFF. The V call is TRBV12-3 or TRBV12-4, the J call TRBJ1-1; no clear D. CDR3 length: 14 residues. Trimming pared 6 bases from V and 1 base from J, leaving 12 bases between.